These 21 T cell receptor beta chains originate from one sample sequenced in a study of shared clonotypes between healthy human individuals. TCRdb keeps only in-frame clones here, not all; method: immunoSEQ multiplex PCR. The repertoire holds roughly 2.2 million clones, with around 90% as singletons. Sequenced input: naive CD4+ T cells from PBMCs. Described subset: CD45RA+ positively selected. Every receptor here comes from a man between 18 and 35 years old in good health. Some clones in this sample may be carry-over from other donors' samples.

This chain joins TRBV30 and TRBJ1-4; D call uncertain. The CDR3 loop spans 15 amino acids. Trimming took 1 base from V and 2 from J, leaving 11 bases between them. In germline, CDR1 is GTSNPN, CDR2 SVGIG (reference sequence). CDR3 amino acids: CAWSAGVYTNEKLFF. CDR3 nucleotide sequence: TGTGCCTGGAGTGCCGGAGTGTATACTAATGAAAAACTGTTTTTT. Variable domain in full (rest from reference TRBV30 and TRBJ1-4): SQTIHQWPATLVQPVGSPLSLECTVEGTSNPNLYWYRQAAGRGLQLLFYSVGIGQISSEVPQNLSASRPQDRQFILSSKKLLLSDSGFYLCAWSAGVYTNEKLFFGSGTQLSVL.

This chain connects TRBV4-2 to TRBJ2-7, with TRBD2 identical over 7 bases. After removal of 5 bases from V and 3 bases from J, the junction contained 10 bases not matched to a gene. The CDR3 totals 15 residues. CDR1 and CDR2 from the germline V gene are LGHNA and YNFKEQ. The CDR3 sequence: CASSGAHGTNYEQYF. CDR3 in DNA: TGTGCCAGCAGCGGAGCCCACGGGACTAACTACGAGCAGTACTTC.

As for this clone: The sample holds other DNA sequences that translate to the same CDR3. This chain uses TRBV28 with TRBJ2-6, with D possibly being TRBD2 (5 bases). This CDR3 region has 14 residues. V dropped 9 bases and J dropped 0 bases, with 9 bases sitting between them. Germline V lookup: CDR1 MDHEN, CDR2 SYDVKM. The CDR3 DNA follows: TGTGCCAGTGGCCGGGGCTCTGGGGCCAACGTCCTGACTTTC. It translates to CASGRGSGANVLTF.

The chain carries TRBV18 and TRBJ1-4; D not certain. Germline loops: CDR1 KGHSH, CDR2 LQKENI. Trimming left V 2 bases short and J 0 bases short, with 13 bases between. The CDR3 runs to 17 residues. The CDR3 sequence: CASSPGRTSATNEKLFF. CDR3 coding DNA: TGTGCCAGCTCACCAGGACGAACAAGTGCAACTAATGAAAAACTGTTTTTT.

Only one count was recorded for this clone. V is TRBV27 and J is TRBJ1-1; a possible D gene is TRBD1 (5 bases). This CDR3 spans 15 amino acids. Germline values: CDR1 MNHEY, CDR2 SMNVEV (reference sequence). Trimming removed 2 bases at V and 0 bases at J, with 10 bases between. The CDR3 nucleotides are TGTGCCAGCAGTTTACAGCCGGGACTGAACACTGAAGCTTTCTTT. Translating it yields CASSLQPGLNTEAFF.

The rearrangement uses TRBV6-5 and TRBJ1-1; 9 bases match TRBD1. V lost 6 bases, J lost 4 bases, and 3 bases stayed unmatched. This CDR3 is built from 13 residues. Germline CDR1 MNHEY, CDR2 SVGAGI. CDR3 sequence reads: CASRETGGTEAFF. For the CDR3, the DNA is TGTGCCAGCAGGGAGACAGGGGGCACTGAAGCTTTCTTT.

The chain employs TRBV19 and TRBJ1-5; D not resolved. The CDR3 has 14 amino acids. V was shortened by 4 bases and J by 2 bases, with 9 bases between the two germline ends. Germline loops: CDR1 LNHDA, CDR2 SQIVND (reference sequence). CDR3 in DNA: TGTGCCAGTAGTAGCCCAACGGGCAATCAGCCCCAGCATTTT. It is translated as CASSSPTGNQPQHF.

V and J are TRBV28 and TRBJ2-7; D remains ambiguous. V was trimmed by 4 bases and J by 2 bases, leaving 3 bases between them. This CDR3 is 11 amino acids long. The germline V gene has CDR1 MDHEN and CDR2 SYDVKM. CDR3 sequence (DNA): TGTGCCAGCAGTTGGGCCTACGAGCAGTACTTC. Protein product: CASSWAYEQYF.

The rearrangement links TRBV6-6 to TRBJ2-1; 7 bases line up with TRBD2. The germline V gene encodes CDR1 MNHNY and CDR2 SVGAGI (reference sequence). CDR3 length: 15 residues. The V segment lost 6 bases and the J segment 2 bases; nucleotides outside the gene matches: 7. CDR3 nucleotide sequence: TGTGCCAGCAGGTTATCGGGGGGACCCTACAATGAGCAGTTCTTC. Protein: CASRLSGGPYNEQFF.

The J gene is TRBJ1-5, the V gene TRBV27; 8 positions match TRBD1. V shed 6 bases, J shed 3 bases, and the junction held 7 bases outside the gene matches. Germline lookup yields CDR1 MNHEY and CDR2 SMNVEV (reference sequence). The CDR3 is 15 residues long. The DNA of the CDR3 is TGTGCCAGCAGCCGACAGGGGATGGCCAATCAGCCCCAGCATTTT. Translating gives CASSRQGMANQPQHF.

The chain uses TRBV27 and TRBJ2-5; D remains unclear. Germline lookup yields CDR1 MNHEY and CDR2 SMNVEV (reference sequence). This CDR3 spans 13 amino acids. Trimming took 2 bases from V and 5 from J, leaving 9 bases between them. CDR3 nucleotide sequence: TGTGCCAGCAGTTTAAGTTCGTTTGAGACCCAGTACTTC. This sequence encodes CASSLSSFETQYF.

Only one count was recorded for this clone. The CDR3 sequence is CASSKRDGIRGREQYF. The CDR3, as DNA: TGTGCCAGCAGTAAAAGGGACGGTATAAGGGGTCGAGAGCAGTACTTC. The chain carries TRBV27 and TRBJ2-7, with D perhaps TRBD1 or TRBD2 (5 bases each). Germline V gives CDR1 MNHEY, CDR2 SMNVEV (reference sequence). The CDR3 contains 16 residues. V was pared by 5 bases and J by 7 bases, with 24 bases between.

The V gene is TRBV28, the J gene TRBJ1-2; 7 nucleotides align to TRBD1. The V and J ends lost 3 bases and 1 base, in that order; junction bases with no gene match: 2. Germline values: CDR1 MDHEN, CDR2 SYDVKM. This CDR3 is 14 amino acids long. The CDR3 nucleotides are TGTGCCAGCAGTTTTACAGGGGTTAACTATGGCTACACCTTC. It yields the protein CASSFTGVNYGYTF.

The chain carries TRBV20-1 and TRBJ2-7; maybe TRBD1 (5 bases). The ends were cut back, 4 bases at V and 4 bases at J, with 8 bases in the middle. Germline V gives CDR1 DFQATT, CDR2 SNEGSKA (reference sequence). This CDR3 contains 11 residues. Written as DNA, the CDR3 is TGCAGTGCTATCAGGGATTACGAGCAGTACTTC. This translates into CSAIRDYEQYF.

Concerning this clone itself: Other DNA sequences of this sample code for an identical CDR3. V usage is TRBV4-3 and J usage is TRBJ1-5; D ambiguous. The CDR3 is made up of 13 amino acids. Trimming stripped 0 bases from V and 7 bases from J, with 7 bases between. Per the germline V gene, CDR1 is LGHNA and CDR2 is YSLEER. The CDR3, as DNA: TGCGCCAGCAGCCAAGATTTGGGCCAGCCCCAGCATTTT. This translates into CASSQDLGQPQHF.

The chain couples TRBV5-6 to TRBJ2-5, with D unresolved. In germline, CDR1 is SGHDT, CDR2 YYEEEE. This CDR3 comprises 14 residues. The V and J ends lost 2 bases and 4 bases respectively, with 12 bases between them. As DNA, the CDR3 is TGTGCCAGCAGCTTCGGACGAAGTGGAGAGACCCAGTACTTC. Translating it yields CASSFGRSGETQYF.

This sequence joins TRBV7-2 and TRBJ1-2, with 8 bases that match TRBD1. The J segment lost 5 bases and the V segment lost 8 bases, leaving 10 bases of the junction unmatched. Germline V gene data show CDR1 as SGHTA and CDR2 as FQGNSA. CDR3 length: 14 residues. The CDR3 nucleotides are TGTGCCAGCGGACGGACAGGGCGGGGGTATGGCTACACCTTC. Encoded protein: CASGRTGRGYGYTF.

The V and J genes are TRBV5-5 and TRBJ1-1, with D maybe TRBD1 (5 bases). V was trimmed by 1 base and J by 3 bases, leaving 10 bases between them. This CDR3 comprises 14 residues. CDR1 is SGHKS and CDR2 is YYEKEE in the germline V gene (reference sequence). In DNA, the CDR3 is TGTGCCAGCAGCTTGACAGGAATCCACACTGAAGCTTTCTTT. Residues: CASSLTGIHTEAFF.

This chain uses TRBV9 with TRBJ1-2, with D possibly TRBD1 on 6 matching bases. Trimming took 3 bases from V and 6 from J, leaving 12 bases between them. CDR1 and CDR2 (germline): SGDLS, YYNGEE. This CDR3 comprises 13 residues. The DNA of the CDR3 is TGTGCCAGCAGCGGAGGGGGTAGGGATGGCTACACCTTC. Translating gives CASSGGGRDGYTF.

On this clone: Other DNA sequences from this sample encode an identical CDR3 as well. The V call is TRBV28, the J call TRBJ2-2; 8 positions match TRBD1. V shed 6 bases and J 2 bases; nucleotides not matched to a gene: 5. The CDR3 is made up of 15 amino acids. Germline values: CDR1 MDHEN, CDR2 SYDVKM. The CDR3 DNA sequence: TGTGCCAGCAGCCTGACAGGGGCTAACACCGGGGAGCTGTTTTTT. It specifies CASSLTGANTGELFF.

The chain is built from TRBV10-3 and TRBJ2-6; TRBD1 is a possible D gene (5 bases). Germline CDR1 reads ENHRY; CDR2 reads SYGVKD. With 1 base removed from V and 3 bases from J, the gap between germline ends came to 16 bases. This CDR3 has 18 amino acids. CDR3 DNA: TGTGCCATCAGTGAGTACAGGACCTCCTTAGGTGGGGCCAACGTCCTGACTTTC. Its translation: CAISEYRTSLGGANVLTF.